These 27 T cell receptor beta chains share one sample of origin, sequenced in a study of technical replicates of blood from several donors. TCRdb keeps only in-frame clones here, not all; method: immunoSEQ multiplex PCR. Here the sample spans tens of thousands of clones, 80% to 95% being singletons. Sequences were obtained from T cells isolated from PBMCs. These receptors were collected from a human donor in good health.

This chain joins TRBV15 and TRBJ1-5; D is possibly TRBD1 (6 bases). CDR1 and CDR2 (germline): LNHNV, YYDKDF (reference sequence). V lost 3 bases and J lost 3, with 12 bases in between. The length of the CDR3 is 15 residues. CDR3 protein: CATSRDSGTNQPQHF. The DNA for the CDR3 is TGTGCCACCAGCAGGGACAGTGGAACCAATCAGCCCCAGCATTTT.

The chain joins TRBV7-6 to TRBJ2-3; 7 bases agree with TRBD2. The CDR3 has 20 amino acids. Germline V CDR1 and CDR2: SGHVS, FNYEAQ. V shed 1 base, J shed 0 bases, and the junction held 16 bases outside the gene matches. CDR3 DNA sequence: TGTGCCAGCAGCTTAGGCCCTCTTCTAGCGGAGGGGCCTAGCACAGATACGCAGTATTTT. This gives the protein CASSLGPLLAEGPSTDTQYF.

The chain has TRBV28 and TRBJ2-7, with 8 bases matching TRBD1. Germline lookup yields CDR1 MDHEN and CDR2 SYDVKM. There are 13 residues in the CDR3. The trim removed 5 bases at V and 2 bases at J, leaving 2 bases unmatched. CDR3 sequence reads: CASSIQGAYEQYF. DNA of the CDR3: TGTGCCAGCAGTATACAGGGGGCCTACGAGCAGTACTTC.

This chain uses TRBV7-2 with TRBJ1-5, with a tentative D call TRBD1 (5 bases). This CDR3 has 15 amino acids. V lost 1 base and J 6 bases, leaving 13 bases between the germline ends. Germline CDR1 SGHTA, CDR2 FQGNSA. DNA of the CDR3: TGTGCCAGCAGCTTAGAAGGGCGGGGGGTTCAGCCCCAGCATTTT. Translation gives CASSLEGRGVQPQHF. Complete variable domain (other parts from reference TRBV7-2 and TRBJ1-5): GAGVSQSPSNKVTEKGKDVELRCDPISGHTALYWYRQSLGQGLEFLIYFQGNSAPDKSGLPSDRFSAERTGGSVSTLTIQRTQQEDSAVYLCASSLEGRGVQPQHFGDGTRLSIL.

This chain joins TRBV6-5 and TRBJ1-4, with a weak D call TRBD1 (6 bases). Germline V gene sequence: CDR1 MNHEY, CDR2 SVGAGI. Trimming removed 2 bases at V and 4 bases at J, with 11 bases between. There are 15 residues in the CDR3. The DNA for the CDR3 is TGTGCCAGCAGTTACGGGGTGGACAGTAATGAAAAACTGTTTTTT. Amino acid sequence: CASSYGVDSNEKLFF.

V gene TRBV11-3 combines with J gene TRBJ1-2; D gene unclear. Trimming shortened V by 5 bases and J by 4 bases, and 17 bases separated the two germline ends. The CDR3 is 15 residues long. Germline loops: CDR1 SGHNT, CDR2 YENEEA. The CDR3 spells CASSPRAHGIYGYTF. As DNA, the CDR3 is TGTGCCAGCAGCCCTAGAGCGCACGGAATCTATGGCTACACCTTC.

This chain connects TRBV4-1 to TRBJ2-5; tentative D call: TRBD1 (5 bases). The CDR3 covers 13 residues. Germline values: CDR1 MGHRA, CDR2 YSYEKL. V was cut by 5 bases and J by 5 bases, with 12 bases left in between. The CDR3 nucleotides read TGCGCCAGCAGCGATCAGGGAAAGGAGACCCAGTACTTC. Residues: CASSDQGKETQYF.

CDR3 coding DNA: TGCAGCGCCAAGACTAGCGGGGCAGATACGCAGTATTTT. Translation gives CSAKTSGADTQYF. This chain joins TRBV29-1 and TRBJ2-3, with 11 bases fitting TRBD2. V was pared by 7 bases and J by 4 bases, with 4 bases of the junction left unmatched. Germline lookup yields CDR1 SQVTM and CDR2 ANQGSEA. The CDR3 is 13 residues long.

The chain links TRBV6-5 to TRBJ2-2, with D perhaps TRBD2 (5 bases). V lost 7 bases to trimming and J lost 0 bases, with 12 bases between them. The CDR3 is 15 amino acids. Looked up from germline, CDR1 is MNHEY and CDR2 is SVGAGI. DNA of the CDR3: TGTGCCAGCACCATGGACTCGGCGAACACCGGGGAGCTGTTTTTT. Residues: CASTMDSANTGELFF.

The chain links TRBV30 to TRBJ2-3, with 7 bases matching TRBD2. In germline, CDR1 is GTSNPN, CDR2 SVGIG (reference sequence). The V segment lost 0 bases and the J segment 3 bases; nucleotides outside the gene matches: 9. CDR3 length: 16 residues. The CDR3 DNA reads TGTGCCTGGAGTGTACAGTTGAGTAGCGGGACAGATACGCAGTATTTT. It yields the protein CAWSVQLSSGTDTQYF.

The sample holds one count of this clone. The chain combines TRBV7-2 with TRBJ1-5, with no clear D. V dropped 5 bases and J dropped 0 bases, with 14 bases sitting between them. This CDR3 contains 16 residues. Germline V gene data show CDR1 as SGHTA and CDR2 as FQGNSA. The CDR3 DNA is TGTGCCAGCAGCATCGACGAGGGCTATAGCAATCAGCCCCAGCATTTT. The encoded protein is CASSIDEGYSNQPQHF.

Only one count was recorded for this clone. The J gene is TRBJ2-6, the V gene TRBV4-3; tentatively, D is TRBD1 (6 bases). The CDR3 covers 17 residues. Trimming removed 0 bases from V and 0 bases from J, with 9 bases in between. Germline CDR1 and CDR2: LGHNA and YSLEER. The CDR3 DNA is TGCGCCAGCAGCCAAGACTTACAGGGCTCTGGGGCCAACGTCCTGACTTTC. Translation: CASSQDLQGSGANVLTF.

The rearrangement joins TRBV9 to TRBJ1-4; D unclear. Germline assignment: CDR1 SGDLS and CDR2 YYNGEE. The CDR3 contains 14 residues. Trimming stripped 0 bases from V and 6 bases from J, with 9 bases between. For the CDR3, the DNA is TGTGCCAGCAGCGTAGATACCATAGATGAAAAACTGTTTTTT. Residues: CASSVDTIDEKLFF.

The rearrangement joins TRBV19 to TRBJ2-7; 7 nucleotides agree with TRBD1. V trimming: 10 bases; J trimming: 2 bases; junction bases outside the gene matches: 8. The CDR3 has 13 amino acids. The germline V gene encodes CDR1 LNHDA and CDR2 SQIVND (reference sequence). CDR3 amino acids: CATTRQGAYEQYF. CDR3 in DNA: TGTGCCACAACTCGACAGGGAGCCTACGAGCAGTACTTC.

In its sample, this clone was seen a few times. V is TRBV7-8 and J is TRBJ1-5; D gene ambiguous. The ends were cut back, 0 bases at V and 11 bases at J, with 20 bases in the middle. Germline CDR1 is SGHVS and CDR2 is FQNEAQ. This CDR3 has 16 residues. The CDR3 DNA reads TGTGCCAGCAGCTTAGCGCGTTGGCTAGCGGGAGCGGCCCAGCATTTT. This gives the protein CASSLARWLAGAAQHF.

This chain connects TRBV9 to TRBJ1-1; 8 bases line up with TRBD1. Per the germline V gene, CDR1 is SGDLS and CDR2 is YYNGEE. The CDR3 is made up of 16 amino acids. J was trimmed by 5 bases and V by 1 base; bases with no gene match: 10. CDR3 coding DNA: TGTGCCAGCAGCGTAAACCCGACAGGGGTTCAAACTGAAGCTTTCTTT. Its translation is CASSVNPTGVQTEAFF.

V gene TRBV27 combines with J gene TRBJ2-7; 7 bases are shared with TRBD1. J was trimmed by 0 bases and V by 6 bases; bases with no gene match: 5. The germline CDR1 and CDR2 sequences are MNHEY and SMNVEV (reference sequence). CDR3 size: 14 residues. The DNA of the CDR3 is TGTGCCAGCAGAAGAGGGACAGCCTCCTACGAGCAGTACTTC. This gives the protein CASRRGTASYEQYF.

A single count supports this clone. V and J are TRBV7-2 and TRBJ2-3; no clear D. The germline CDR1 and CDR2 sequences are SGHTA and FQGNSA. This CDR3 is built from 14 residues. V gave up 2 bases and J gave up 0 bases, with 6 bases separating them. CDR3 in amino acids: CASSLSVSTDTQYF. The DNA of the CDR3 is TGTGCCAGCAGCTTATCGGTTAGCACAGATACGCAGTATTTT. The whole variable domain, filled in from reference TRBV7-2 and TRBJ2-3, reads GAGVSQSPSNKVTEKGKDVELRCDPISGHTALYWYRQSLGQGLEFLIYFQGNSAPDKSGLPSDRFSAERTGGSVSTLTIQRTQQEDSAVYLCASSLSVSTDTQYFGPGTRLTVL.

V is TRBV19 and J is TRBJ1-2; D is uncertain. The CDR3 extends over 14 amino acids. V was cut by 3 bases and J by 3 bases, with 11 bases left in between. The germline V gene has CDR1 LNHDA and CDR2 SQIVND (reference sequence). The CDR3 DNA follows: TGTGCCAGTAGTATCGGCAGGTCGTACTATGGCTACACCTTC. It specifies CASSIGRSYYGYTF.

The chain carries TRBV19 and TRBJ1-1; the D gene is possibly TRBD1 (6 bases). This CDR3 has 18 residues. V shed 0 bases and J shed 2 bases, with 19 bases lying between them. Looked up from germline, CDR1 is LNHDA and CDR2 is SQIVND (reference sequence). In DNA, the CDR3 is TGTGCCAGTAGTATAGATCAGGGCAGGGGAGCGACAAACACTGAAGCTTTCTTT. Translated: CASSIDQGRGATNTEAFF.

The CDR3 coding sequence is TGTGCCAGCTCACAAGGGACAGGGAACGAGCAGTACTTC. Its protein product is CASSQGTGNEQYF. The rearrangement links TRBV18 to TRBJ2-7; the match to TRBD1 covers 9 bases. CDR3 length equals 13 residues. CDR1 and CDR2 from the germline V gene are KGHSH and LQKENI. Trimming at V came to 4 bases and at J to 5 bases, leaving 3 bases not matched to a gene.

This chain links TRBV6-1 with TRBJ1-5; possible D gene TRBD1, 5 bases. Germline CDR1 and CDR2: MNHNS and SASEGT. The CDR3 is made up of 13 amino acids. Trimming pared 6 bases from V and 4 bases from J, leaving 10 bases between. The CDR3 DNA reads TGTGCCAGCAGGGTACCAGGGAATCAGCCCCAGCATTTT. It is translated as CASRVPGNQPQHF.

V is TRBV11-3 and J is TRBJ2-6; TRBD1 might be the D (6 bases). This CDR3 region has 18 residues. Trimming shortened V by 4 bases and J by 0 bases, and 16 bases separated the two germline ends. The V gene's germline CDR1 is SGHNT and CDR2 YENEEA. The CDR3 region has the DNA TGTGCCAGCAGCTCAACAGGGAGCCCCTCCTCTGGGGCCAACGTCCTGACTTTC. The encoded protein is CASSSTGSPSSGANVLTF.

V and J are TRBV11-1 and TRBJ2-1; TRBD1 might be the D (6 bases). Per germline, CDR1 SGHAT and CDR2 FQDESV (reference sequence). The germline V and J ends were trimmed by 1 base and 5 bases, with 9 bases remaining between them. CDR3 length equals 14 residues. As DNA, the CDR3 is TGTGCCAGCAGCTTAGGATCAGGGGACAATGAGCAGTTCTTC. Translated, it gives CASSLGSGDNEQFF.

The chain joins TRBV15 to TRBJ1-2, with 8 positions matching TRBD1. Losses at the gene ends were 4 bases for V and 3 bases for J; bases not matched to a gene: 7. This CDR3 spans 15 amino acids. CDR1 LNHNV and CDR2 YYDKDF come from the germline V gene (reference sequence). The CDR3 bases are TGTGCCACCAGCACCCCGGACAGGGCCTACTATGGCTACACCTTC. Translation gives CATSTPDRAYYGYTF.

The V and J genes are TRBV13 and TRBJ2-5; TRBD1 aligns across 7 bases. The CDR3 totals 15 residues. With V trimmed by 4 bases and J by 2 bases, 7 bases remained unmatched. The germline CDR1 and CDR2 sequences are PRHDT and FYEKMQ (reference sequence). CDR3 loop: CASSSETGPQETQYF. CDR3 DNA: TGTGCCAGCAGCTCGGAGACAGGGCCTCAAGAGACCCAGTACTTC.

The J gene is TRBJ1-1, the V gene TRBV7-8; the match to TRBD1 covers 8 bases. The CDR3 runs to 14 residues. From germline, CDR1 is SGHVS and CDR2 FQNEAQ. The V and J ends lost 6 bases and 3 bases, in that order; junction bases with no gene match: 6. The CDR3 nucleotides are TGTGCCAGCAGAGAGGACAGGGCTTACACTGAAGCTTTCTTT. Its translation: CASREDRAYTEAFF. Based on the CDR3 plus reference TRBV7-8 and TRBJ1-1, the full variable domain is GAGVSQSPRYKVAKRGQDVALRCDPISGHVSLFWYQQALGQGPEFLTYFQNEAQLDKSGLPSDRFFAERPEGSVSTLKIQRTQQEDSAVYLCASREDRAYTEAFFGQGTRLTVV.